This record looks at one T cell receptor beta chain sequence and its context. This clonotype was picked up many times. The antigen it binds to is not known. Base qualities are not at hand, and no much larger clone is one base apart. A patient counted as having stable Graves' hyperthyroidism if no progression to ophthalmopathy occurred over 18 months of follow-up. Hyperthyroidism patients were newly diagnosed, had a disease duration of under 2 months, and were aged 18 to 65 years. Any patient with an uncontrolled infection, another autoimmune disease, pregnancy or lactation was excluded. Clinical symptoms, serum thyroxine and TRAb, thyroid ultrasound, and orbital computed tomography formed the basis for the diagnoses. PBMCs were isolated from 8 to 10 ml of fresh peripheral blood by Ficoll-Paque density gradient centrifugation. Trizol reagent was used to extract total RNA, and RNA quality was then checked on an Agilent 2100 Bioanalyzer.

The source of the sample is a study of T cells in Graves' hyperthyroidism and ophthalmopathy (dated by TCRdb to between 2018 and 2021). General notes on the study: Peripheral blood was collected at initial diagnosis, before any treatment. To identify distinguishing TCR V-J signatures, a discovery cohort of 90 to 100 patients was used, comprising some 43 with Graves' ophthalmopathy and some 60 with stable Graves' hyperthyroidism. Prospective prediction of ophthalmopathy was tested in an independent validation cohort consisting of roughly 20 hyperthyroidism patients and 15 or so patients who later progressed to ophthalmopathy. For training and testing, the 100 or so patients in the discovery cohort were randomly divided in a 7:3 ratio. Thyroid tissue and blood T-cell repertoires from roughly six Graves' hyperthyroidism patients were also compared in the study. After blood sampling, hyperthyroidism patients were treated with methimazole at a starting dose of 30 mg daily, and ophthalmopathy patients were treated with high-dose intravenous methylprednisolone. According to the paper, TCR Vbeta CDR3 sequencing was carried out on approximately 140 peripheral blood samples, which came from some 41 ophthalmopathy, around 74 hyperthyroidism and roughly 17 progressor patients.

The CDR1 and CDR2 encoded by the germline V gene are MDHEN and SYDVKM. V loses 7 bases of germline sequence and J loses 8 bases, and the interval between the two ends is 20 bases. The CDR3 holds 15 amino acids from the cysteine to the phenylalanine. Just the 45-base CDR3 DNA is kept, in frame starting at base 1. General study outcomes and caveats: No statistical method was used to set the sample size in advance, and investigators knew the group allocation. Blood samples also contained most of the expanded thyroid clonotypes (frequency above 0.001), which suggests that blood repertoires may reflect thyroid immune responses. In cross-validation, a model built on a 13 V-J signature told ophthalmopathy apart from stable hyperthyroidism with approximately 90% sensitivity and approximately 81% specificity, and in testing the same model reached 80%/75%. In validation, progression to ophthalmopathy was predicted by the model with around 70% sensitivity and under 85% specificity, a median of roughly 6 months before onset.

The TCR beta CDR3 regions were amplified from the RNA transcripts. A first-round RT-PCR of the TCR CDR3 used the HTBI primer set with the Qiagen OneStep RT-PCR kit. Libraries were constructed in a second round of multiplex PCR, after which size selection and purification were carried out. Sequencing of the libraries was done on an Illumina HiSeq2000 using paired-end 100 bp reads. The original pipeline was this. SOAPnuke was used to process the raw data, removing reads that contained adapters or uncalled bases, had a mean Phred below 15, or lacked an exact match to the constant primer or identifier. High-quality paired reads were merged using COPE v1.2.5, and each unique nucleotide sequence was defined as a clonotype. MiTCR v1.1 was used to align clonotypes to the IMGT TRBV, TRBD and TRBJ reference segments. The analysis included only V-J combinations with a frequency above 0.0001, which together covered roughly 99% of the repertoires. The TCS score was defined as the ratio of F50 (clonal expansion) to E x V (chaos), calculated using BLOSUM62-based TCRdist between CDR3 peptides within each V-J. Welch's t-statistics and random forest reduced roughly 500 V-J features to 10 to 15, which were used in a naive Bayes classifier (R e1071). The public reads were reanalyzed by TCRdb: fastp trimming at Q25, MiXCR alignment, in-frame beta chains only. CDR3 protein sequences are deduplicated, and each keeps its most common genes and DNA. Clone size and V and J calls follow TCRdb, not the original study. Recorded for this sample are roughly 700,000 distinct CDR3 sequences; 17% of them occurred a single time. The top ten constitute around a sixth of the sample.

The source of this sequence is a man over 45 with Graves' hyperthyroidism. The sample taken for sequencing was blood. The V and J segments used are TRBV28 and TRBJ1-4, with a tentative D gene TRBD1 over 5 matching bases. The DNA sequence is TGTGCCAGCACCACCGCGGGACCGTTGGGAGAAAAACTGTTTTTT. It encodes CASTTAGPLGEKLFF.